A single sample gave rise to the 21 T cell receptor beta chains below, sequenced in a study of blood T cell repertoires in COVID-19. Profiling relied on immunoSEQ multiplex PCR, and the TCRdb table lists in-frame clones only, not all of them. The table shows about 170,000 clones, with roughly 83% occurring only once. The sequencing input was peripheral blood. These TCRs come from a woman in her sixties or seventies with acute or convalescent COVID-19.

This chain uses TRBV28 with TRBJ1-4; TRBD1 matches 12 bases. V was clipped by 10 bases and J by 1 base; unmatched bases: 7. Germline V lookup: CDR1 MDHEN, CDR2 SYDVKM. The CDR3 runs 16 residues. CDR3 sequence (DNA): TGTGCCACCGGGACAGGGGGCGCGAGAACTAATGAAAAACTGTTTTTT. This gives the protein CATGTGGARTNEKLFF.

The chain carries TRBV6-2 or TRBV6-3 and TRBJ1-6; no clear D. V was clipped by 5 bases and J by 5 bases, with 16 bases between them. This CDR3 comprises 16 residues. Germline lookup yields CDR1 MNHEY and CDR2 SVGEGT. CDR3 amino acids: CASSPWHRGNNSPLHF. DNA for the CDR3: TGTGCCAGCAGTCCCTGGCACAGAGGGAATAATTCACCCCTCCACTTT.

The rearrangement links TRBV2 to TRBJ1-5, with 8 positions matching TRBD1. Per the germline V gene, CDR1 is SNHLY and CDR2 is FYNNEI. This CDR3 has 13 amino acids. V gave up 4 bases and J gave up 5 bases; unmatched junction bases: 1. The CDR3 coding sequence is TGTGCCAGCAGTGGACAGGGGTATCAGCCCCAGCATTTT. Protein product: CASSGQGYQPQHF.

V is TRBV10-3 and J is TRBJ1-5; D not certain. V dropped 2 bases and J dropped 7 bases, with 9 bases sitting between them. This CDR3 spans 13 amino acids. Germline V gene data show CDR1 as ENHRY and CDR2 as SYGVKD. CDR3 loop: CAISETGGQPQHF. CDR3 coding DNA: TGTGCCATCAGTGAGACCGGCGGGCAGCCCCAGCATTTT.

The V gene is TRBV7-9, the J gene TRBJ2-7; TRBD2 aligns across 8 bases. V shed 3 bases and J 6 bases; nucleotides not matched to a gene: 4. This CDR3 has 13 residues. CDR1 is SEHNR and CDR2 is FQNEAQ in the germline V gene (reference sequence). CDR3 loop: CASSFGRGAEQYF. CDR3 in DNA: TGTGCCAGCAGCTTTGGGCGGGGGGCCGAGCAGTACTTC.

This chain connects TRBV13 to TRBJ1-2, with 7 bases matching TRBD1. CDR3 size: 15 residues. Trimming at V came to 5 bases and at J to 0 bases, leaving 6 bases not matched to a gene. Germline lookup yields CDR1 PRHDT and CDR2 FYEKMQ (reference sequence). The CDR3 spells CASSPRTGPNYGYTF. The CDR3 DNA sequence: TGTGCCAGCAGCCCACGGACAGGCCCTAACTATGGCTACACCTTC.

This clone showed up just a few times. The chain carries TRBV6-5 and TRBJ2-7; a possible D gene is TRBD2 (5 bases). The V end lost 6 bases, the J end lost 5 bases, and 8 bases lay between the germline ends. Per germline, CDR1 MNHEY and CDR2 SVGAGI. The CDR3 runs to 11 residues. The CDR3: CASRDFHEQYF. As DNA, the CDR3 is TGTGCCAGCAGGGACTTCCACGAGCAGTACTTC.

The CDR3 protein is CASSNRGDTIYF. The CDR3 DNA reads as TGTGCCAGTTCGAACAGGGGGGACACCATATATTTT. V gene TRBV19 combines with J gene TRBJ1-3, with 8 bases lining up with TRBD1. This CDR3 region has 12 residues. In germline, CDR1 is LNHDA, CDR2 SQIVND (reference sequence). J gave up 8 bases and V 8 bases, and 5 bases lay outside the gene matches. Together with reference TRBV19 and TRBJ1-3, the CDR3 gives the full variable domain: DGGITQSPKYLFRKEGQNVTLSCEQNLNHDAMYWYRQDPGQGLRLIYYSQIVNDFQKGDIAEGYSVSREKKESFPLTVTSAQKNPTAFYLCASSNRGDTIYFGEGSWLTVV.

This rearrangement joins TRBV12-5 to TRBJ2-3; 8 positions agree with TRBD2. V lost 8 bases and J lost 4; bases outside the gene matches: 11. Germline assignment: CDR1 LGHNT and CDR2 FRNRAP. The CDR3 runs to 15 residues. CDR3 DNA sequence: TGTGCTAGTAAAATTGACGGGGGGGCTCCAGATACGCAGTATTTT. It specifies CASKIDGGAPDTQYF.

The rearrangement links TRBV10-3 to TRBJ1-2, with D perhaps matching TRBD1 (6 bases). V was clipped by 5 bases and J by 8 bases, with 18 bases between them. CDR1 is ENHRY, CDR2 SYGVKD, per germline. The CDR3 runs to 14 residues. The CDR3 loop is CAISLERQGQGYTF. In DNA, the CDR3 is TGTGCCATCAGTCTTGAGCGGCAGGGGCAGGGCTACACCTTC.

The V call is TRBV18, the J call TRBJ2-3; D not certain. Trimming cost V 3 bases and J 1 base, with 8 bases left between them. Germline assignment: CDR1 KGHSH and CDR2 LQKENI. The CDR3 totals 14 residues. CDR3 protein: CASSPNSGTDTQYF. Here the CDR3 DNA reads TGTGCCAGCTCACCCAACTCTGGCACAGATACGCAGTATTTT.

The chain employs TRBV6-5 and TRBJ1-2; perhaps TRBD1 as D (6 bases). In germline, CDR1 is MNHEY, CDR2 SVGAGI. The CDR3 contains 13 residues. Trimming took off 2 bases at V and 8 bases at J, with 12 bases between the two ends. The CDR3 nucleotides are TGTGCCAGCAGTTACCAGGGGCTAGCCGGCTACACCTTC. Residues: CASSYQGLAGYTF.

V usage is TRBV13 and J usage is TRBJ2-3, with TRBD1 identical over 7 bases. The CDR3 has 16 residues. Germline trimming cut 2 bases from V and 2 bases from J; bases unmatched to any gene: 7. Germline V gene data show CDR1 as PRHDT and CDR2 as FYEKMQ (reference sequence). The CDR3 here is CASSLLRTGITDTQYF. The CDR3 region has the DNA TGTGCCAGCAGCTTACTCCGGACAGGAATCACAGATACGCAGTATTTT. The full variable domain, its missing parts supplied by reference TRBV13 and TRBJ2-3, is AAGVIQSPRHLIKEKRETATLKCYPIPRHDTVYWYQQGPGQDPQFLISFYEKMQSDKGSIPDRFSAQQFSDYHSELNMSSLELGDSALYFCASSLLRTGITDTQYFGPGTRLTVL.

The V call is TRBV2, the J call TRBJ1-3, with D uncertain. Germline V lookup: CDR1 SNHLY, CDR2 FYNNEI. The germline V and J ends were trimmed by 6 bases and 3 bases, with 9 bases remaining between them. The CDR3 is made up of 13 amino acids. CDR3 sequence (DNA): TGTGCCAGCAGCTTCCGAGGTGGAAACACCATATATTTT. As protein: CASSFRGGNTIYF.

The genes are TRBV11-2 and TRBJ1-2, with D perhaps TRBD1 (5 bases). The V end lost 3 bases, the J end lost 5 bases, and 13 bases lay between the germline ends. Germline CDR1 SGHAT, CDR2 FQNNGV. The CDR3 runs to 14 residues. The CDR3 coding sequence is TGTGCCAGCAGCTTGGGGCAGAACCTATATGGCTACACCTTC. Encoded protein: CASSLGQNLYGYTF.

This clone has a single count. This rearrangement joins TRBV9 to TRBJ1-6; D possibly corresponds to TRBD1 (6 bases). This CDR3 comprises 14 residues. V lost 2 bases, J lost 9 bases, and 12 bases lay in between. Per the germline V gene, CDR1 is SGDLS and CDR2 is YYNGEE. This chain's CDR3 is CASSVAGDTSPLHF. As DNA, the CDR3 is TGTGCCAGCAGCGTCGCCGGGGACACTTCACCCCTCCACTTT.

In the case of this clone: Other DNA sequences in this specimen translate into the identical CDR3. The rearrangement uses TRBV9 and TRBJ1-6; D gene unclear. V shed 3 bases and J shed 0 bases, with 13 bases lying between them. This CDR3 region has 17 residues. Germline CDR1 is SGDLS and CDR2 is YYNGEE. CDR3 residues: CASSAGTESSYNSPLHF. In DNA form, the CDR3 reads TGTGCCAGCAGCGCGGGTACCGAGAGCTCCTATAATTCACCCCTCCACTTT.

The V call is TRBV5-4, the J call TRBJ2-1; D is unclear. The CDR3 spans 12 residues. V was shortened by 4 bases and J by 4 bases, with 6 bases between the two germline ends. Looked up from germline, CDR1 is SGHNT and CDR2 is YYREEE (reference sequence). The CDR3 spells CASSPQYNEQFF. The CDR3 nucleotides are TGTGCCAGCAGCCCTCAGTACAATGAGCAGTTCTTC.

The chain links TRBV4-1 to TRBJ1-5, with D possibly being TRBD1 (6 bases). V was cut by 1 base and J by 6 bases, with 16 bases left in between. Germline CDR1 reads MGHRA; CDR2 reads YSYEKL. The length of the CDR3 is 16 residues. CDR3 residues: CASSQVASRGPQPQHF. CDR3 in DNA: TGCGCCAGCAGCCAAGTCGCCTCCAGGGGTCCTCAGCCCCAGCATTTT.

As to this clone: Distinct nucleotide sequences in the sample also encode this CDR3. This chain links TRBV7-2 with TRBJ2-7, with TRBD1 as a possible D gene (5 bases). This CDR3 region has 13 residues. CDR1 and CDR2 from the germline V gene are SGHTA and FQGNSA. V lost 1 base and J lost 3, with 7 bases in between. Here the CDR3 DNA reads TGTGCCAGCAGCTTAGGCAGGGTCTACGAGCAGTACTTC. This sequence encodes CASSLGRVYEQYF. Together with reference TRBV7-2 and TRBJ2-7, the CDR3 gives the full variable domain: GAGVSQSPSNKVTEKGKDVELRCDPISGHTALYWYRQSLGQGLEFLIYFQGNSAPDKSGLPSDRFSAERTGGSVSTLTIQRTQQEDSAVYLCASSLGRVYEQYFGPGTRLTVT.

CDR3 loop: CASSWGDGYTF. The CDR3 DNA is TGTGCCAGCAGTTGGGGAGATGGCTACACCTTC. The J gene is TRBJ1-2, the V gene TRBV25-1; D unresolved. In germline, CDR1 is MGHDK, CDR2 SYGVNS. The CDR3 totals 11 residues. Trimming shortened V by 5 bases and J by 6 bases, and 7 bases separated the two germline ends.